The subject of this entry is one T cell receptor (beta chain). Its target antigen remains unknown. Per-base qualities were not stored, and no clone one base away is much larger. The sample originates from a study of response to subunit inactivated influenza vaccine listed by TCRdb under 2018. Broadly, across the study: Deep quantitative T cell receptor repertoire profiling was used in the study to track responses to a trivalent subunit inactivated influenza vaccine.

Points the paper makes about the study in general: According to the authors, only a limited number of new T cells may be recruited by each seasonal influenza vaccination.

V was cut back by 6 bases and J by 2 bases, leaving a gap of 14 bases between them. The germline V gene (reference sequence) supplies CDR1 MNHEY and CDR2 SMNVEV. The CDR3, cysteine through phenylalanine, is 14 amino acids long. Only the CDR3 region is kept as DNA, spanning 42 bases read in frame from base 1. Libraries came from RT-PCR. The sequencer was an Illumina HiSeq 2500. TCRdb ran its own pipeline on the public reads, namely fastp trimming at Q25 and MiXCR clone calling, and kept in-frame beta chains. For every CDR3 protein sequence, its rows merge into one entry that carries the most common genes and DNA. The sample includes around 710,000 distinct CDR3 sequences, with approximately 15% observed a single time. Around 7% of the sample lies in the top ten.

The receptor comes from a man aged 50-60 years who received an inactivated influenza vaccine. Donor details come from another sample of the same person, matched by shared clones. The rearranged segments are TRBV27 and TRBJ2-7; confidence is insufficient to name the D gene. The sequences come from PBMCs from blood, collected 14 days before vaccination. The CDR3 is CASSTLGPAYEQYF. The sequence in DNA is TGTGCCAGCAGCACCCTCGGGCCCGCCTACGAGCAGTACTTC.